Shown below are 17 T cell receptor beta chains from a single sample sequenced in a study of T cell responses to AZD1222 COVID-19 vaccine. Libraries were prepared by immunoSEQ multiplex PCR; TCRdb keeps only in-frame clonotypes and omits some of them. The table includes 130,000 or so clones, roughly 93% detected once. Source: peripheral blood, taken on day 0 of AZD1222 vaccination. The receptors originated from an adult in good health.

The V and J genes are TRBV19 and TRBJ1-2; unclear D gene. Germline lookup yields CDR1 LNHDA and CDR2 SQIVND (reference sequence). The V gene lost 4 bases and the J gene lost 2 bases, with 8 bases spanning the gap. This CDR3 is built from 13 residues. CDR3 protein: CASSRVGNYGYTF. CDR3 nucleotides: TGTGCCAGTAGTAGAGTCGGAAACTATGGCTACACCTTC.

The CDR3 sequence is CASIPNGQGGDSYNEQFF. DNA of the CDR3: TGTGCCAGCATCCCCAACGGACAGGGCGGGGACTCCTACAATGAGCAGTTCTTC. The gene calls are TRBV28 and TRBJ2-1, with 8 nucleotides matching TRBD1. After removal of 7 bases from V and 0 bases from J, the junction contained 14 bases not matched to a gene. Looked up from germline, CDR1 is MDHEN and CDR2 is SYDVKM. The CDR3 has 18 residues.

This clone was counted only a few times. This sequence joins TRBV5-1 and TRBJ2-2; the D is unclear. This CDR3 comprises 15 residues. The germline V gene has CDR1 SGHRS and CDR2 YFSETQ. V lost 0 bases and J lost 7, with 13 bases in between. CDR3: CASSLAELDVGELFF. CDR3 sequence (DNA): TGCGCCAGCAGCTTGGCTGAGCTAGATGTCGGGGAGCTGTTTTTT.

The rearrangement links TRBV11-2 to TRBJ2-2; D unclear. There are 15 residues in the CDR3. CDR1 is SGHAT and CDR2 is FQNNGV in the germline V gene. The ends were cut back, 1 base at V and 1 base at J, with 7 bases in the middle. CDR3 nucleotide sequence: TGTGCCAGCAGCTTAGCCCACGTGAACACCGGGGAGCTGTTTTTT. This translates into CASSLAHVNTGELFF.

This chain links TRBV20-1 with TRBJ1-4; TRBD1 might be the D (6 bases). The CDR3 contains 13 residues. Germline CDR1 is DFQATT and CDR2 is SNEGSKA (reference sequence). V lost 3 bases and J 8 bases, leaving 13 bases between the germline ends. CDR3 DNA sequence: TGCAGTGCTAGTAGACAGGCTGGGGAAAAACTGTTTTTT. Translating it yields CSASRQAGEKLFF.

The chain combines TRBV18 with TRBJ1-1; TRBD1 aligns across 7 bases. Per germline, CDR1 KGHSH and CDR2 LQKENI. This CDR3 spans 14 amino acids. The J segment lost 4 bases and the V segment lost 8 bases, leaving 10 bases of the junction unmatched. This chain's CDR3 is CASVLGQEITEAFF. The CDR3 DNA is TGTGCCAGCGTCTTAGGACAGGAGATCACTGAAGCTTTCTTT.

V and J are TRBV19 and TRBJ1-4; TRBD1 is a possible D gene (5 bases). Trimming pared 6 bases from V and 0 bases from J, leaving 11 bases between. The germline gives CDR1 LNHDA, CDR2 SQIVND (reference sequence). This CDR3 contains 15 residues. The chain's CDR3 is CASRGRAATNEKLFF. The CDR3 coding sequence is TGTGCCAGTAGGGGCAGGGCTGCAACTAATGAAAAACTGTTTTTT.

The chain carries TRBV16 and TRBJ2-7; 7 bases align to TRBD1. The CDR3 is 15 residues long. The germline CDR1 and CDR2 sequences are KGHSY and FQNENV. After removal of 4 bases from V and 2 bases from J, the junction contained 8 bases not matched to a gene. Here the CDR3 reads CASSRDRVGAYEQYF. In DNA, the CDR3 is TGTGCCAGCAGCCGCGACAGGGTCGGGGCCTACGAGCAGTACTTC.

This clone was counted a single time. The chain uses TRBV7-8 and TRBJ1-3, with TRBD1 matching over 7 bases. The CDR3 extends over 22 amino acids. The V and J ends lost 4 bases and 0 bases, in that order; junction bases with no gene match: 24. Germline-derived CDR1 and CDR2 are SGHVS and FQNEAQ. The CDR3 DNA follows: TGTGCCAGCAGCTCCCTAGCAATTGGGAGGACAGGCTCCAGAAGCTCTGGAAACACCATATATTTT. Translated, it gives CASSSLAIGRTGSRSSGNTIYF.

The V and J genes are TRBV5-1 and TRBJ2-1; 9 bases agree with TRBD1. CDR3 length: 16 amino acids. The V gene's germline CDR1 is SGHRS and CDR2 YFSETQ. The junction had 12 bases not matched to a gene; V was cut back by 2 bases and J by 9 bases. The CDR3 DNA is TGCGCCAGCAGCTTTTGGCTCGACAGGGGGTTAGGTGAGCAGTTCTTC. Protein sequence: CASSFWLDRGLGEQFF.

The DNA for the CDR3 is TGCGCCAGCAGCCAAGGGGTTAACACTGAAGCTTTCTTT. Its protein product is CASSQGVNTEAFF. The V call is TRBV4-3, the J call TRBJ1-1; D unresolved. This CDR3 region has 13 residues. V lost 1 base and J 2 bases, leaving 5 bases between the germline ends. Per the germline V gene, CDR1 is LGHNA and CDR2 is YSLEER.

The V and J genes are TRBV29-1 and TRBJ1-4, with TRBD1 as a possible D gene (5 bases). Looked up from germline, CDR1 is SQVTM and CDR2 is ANQGSEA. The V end lost 0 bases, the J end lost 6 bases, and 14 bases lay between the germline ends. The CDR3 sequence is 15 residues long. CDR3 in DNA: TGCAGCGTTGAAGATAGCGATTGGGGGGATGAAAAACTGTTTTTT. Translating it yields CSVEDSDWGDEKLFF. The complete variable domain, with remaining parts taken from reference TRBV29-1 and TRBJ1-4, reads SAVISQKPSRDICQRGTSLTIQCQVDSQVTMMFWYRQQPGQSLTLIATANQGSEATYESGFVIDKFPISRPNLTFSTLTVSNMSPEDSSIYLCSVEDSDWGDEKLFFGSGTQLSVL.

The rearrangement links TRBV28 to TRBJ1-4; 7 positions agree with TRBD1. Trimming removed 3 bases from V and 8 bases from J; junction bases left unmatched: 9. This CDR3 comprises 15 residues. The germline V gene encodes CDR1 MDHEN and CDR2 SYDVKM. The DNA for the CDR3 is TGTGCCAGCAGTTTTTCGACAGGGCTTGGGGAAAAACTGTTTTTT. Protein: CASSFSTGLGEKLFF.

The V and J genes are TRBV20-1 and TRBJ2-3; TRBD2 matches at 12 bases. This CDR3 is 17 amino acids long. The ends lost 3 bases at V and 4 bases at J; junction bases unmatched: 11. Germline V gene sequence: CDR1 DFQATT, CDR2 SNEGSKA (reference sequence). The CDR3 coding sequence is TGCAGTGCTAGTCAGACTAGCGGGAGCCCCCACCCAGATACGCAGTATTTT. Translated: CSASQTSGSPHPDTQYF.

This sequence joins TRBV3-1 (or the pseudogene TRBV3-2) and TRBJ2-7; D perhaps matches TRBD2 (6 bases). The V and J ends lost 5 bases and 0 bases respectively, with 17 bases between them. The germline V gene has CDR1 LGHDT and CDR2 YNNKEL (reference sequence). The length of the CDR3 is 16 residues. CDR3 loop: CASSSRVGSGSYEQYF. DNA for the CDR3: TGTGCCAGCAGCTCACGGGTTGGTAGCGGCTCCTACGAGCAGTACTTC.

The rearrangement joins TRBV18 to TRBJ1-5, with 7 bases identical to TRBD1. The V gene's germline CDR1 is KGHSH and CDR2 LQKENI. Trimming removed 6 bases from V and 1 base from J; junction bases left unmatched: 6. The CDR3 loop spans 15 amino acids. The DNA of the CDR3 is TGTGCCAGCTCGCCGTTGACAGGGAGCAATCAGCCCCAGCATTTT. Translation: CASSPLTGSNQPQHF.

The chain combines TRBV28 with TRBJ2-3; 12 bases agree with TRBD2. The CDR3 consists of 19 residues. Germline V gene lookup returns CDR1 MDHEN and CDR2 SYDVKM. V trimming: 3 bases; J trimming: 0 bases; junction bases outside the gene matches: 10. The CDR3 loop is CASSFLTSGRTISTDTQYF. CDR3 DNA sequence: TGTGCCAGCAGTTTCCTCACTAGCGGGAGGACCATAAGCACAGATACGCAGTATTTT.